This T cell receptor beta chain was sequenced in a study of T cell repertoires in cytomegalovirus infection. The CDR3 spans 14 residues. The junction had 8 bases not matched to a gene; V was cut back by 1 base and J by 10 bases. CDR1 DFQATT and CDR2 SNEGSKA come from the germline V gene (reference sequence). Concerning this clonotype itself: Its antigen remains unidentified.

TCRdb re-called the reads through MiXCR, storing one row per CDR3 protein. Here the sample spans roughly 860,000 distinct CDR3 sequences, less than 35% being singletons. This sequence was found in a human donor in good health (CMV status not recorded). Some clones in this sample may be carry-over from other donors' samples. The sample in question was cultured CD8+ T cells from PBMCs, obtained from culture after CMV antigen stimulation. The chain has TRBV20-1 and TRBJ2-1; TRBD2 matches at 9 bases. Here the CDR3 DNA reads TGCAGTGCTAGAGTGGGCGGGGGGGCTGAGGAGCAGTTCTTC. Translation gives CSARVGGGAEEQFF.